This TCR beta chain was retrieved from a study of blood T cell repertoires in COVID-19 (dated by TCRdb to the early 2020s). As for the study more broadly: The collaborator samples originated in the United States, Italy and Spain and spanned the acute and convalescent phases of COVID-19. The repertoires were released in a freely available public database intended as a resource for research on the immune response to SARS-CoV-2. The dataset comprised deeply sampled blood TCRbeta repertoires from subjects exposed to, actively infected with, or recovered from COVID-19. Where available, HLA class I and class II types were taken from metadata supplied by the sample provider and were not determined by assay-based typing. The samples were drawn from two sources: the first 160 participants of the ongoing ImmuneRACE study, and 1,000 to 1,500 subjects contributed by 6 global collaborators. Nearly every sample came with metadata listing a de-identified subject ID, COVID-19 status, age in years and sex. The prospective study material was composed of cDNA or gDNA derived from T cells, B-cell-depleted T cells, or PBMCs.

The paper as a whole reports these results and caveats: The quantity of clinical and demographic metadata differed by source and by participant and was supplied without curation.

TCRbeta CDR3 regions were amplified from genomic DNA using the immunoSEQ Assay, a bias-controlled multiplex PCR. The authors processed their data as follows. Nucleated cell counts per sample were estimated from amplification of reference gene primers within the assay. To quantify the absolute abundance of each unique TCRbeta CDR3 rearrangement, sequence reads were collapsed and filtered. For each sample, productive Simpson clonality was calculated by taking the square root of Simpson's diversity index across productive rearrangements. TCRdb obtained this table from immuneACCESS and retained in-frame rearrangements with V and J assigned. These tables miss some clones; where compared with another copy, unresolved V genes account for less than half of the shortfall, and the remainder is unexplained. V and J calls and clone size are as listed in that table; D and trimming were resolved from the DNA. Here the sample has a few hundred thousand clones; 88% occur a single time. 0.9% to 1.5% of the sample goes to the ten largest clones.

Participants in the prospective study were enrolled through a virtual design, were aged roughly 18 to 90 years, and lived in 20 to 30 United States geographic areas. To assign participants to cohorts, the prospective study relied on clinical history that participants themselves reported in a screening survey and a study questionnaire. ImmuneRACE Cohort 3 recovered participants were defined by two consecutive negative NP/OP PCR tests, healthcare professional clearance, or symptom resolution. In the prospective study, mobile phlebotomists collected whole blood, serum and a nasopharyngeal or oropharyngeal swab from each participant. Prospective study participants could optionally give additional blood draws and questionnaires over an approximately 2-month period. Blood samples from the prospective study were shipped frozen or at room temperature prior to DNA extraction. Between the V and J ends, shortened by 0 bases and 0 bases respectively, the junction contains 6 bases. The germline V gene encodes CDR1 MNHNY and CDR2 SVGAGI (reference sequence). Including cysteine and phenylalanine, the CDR3 has 14 amino acids. Left in the record is the CDR3 DNA by itself, 42 bases read in frame from the first base.

Regarding this clone: Its antigen specificity is not known. Base quality data are lacking; no much larger clone is found one base away.

The rearranged segments are TRBV6-6 and TRBJ2-7; the D segment cannot be called with confidence. Sequencing input: PBMCs or T cells enriched from blood (not recorded which). The TCR sequence derives from a woman under 30 who had recovered from COVID-19. The sequenced DNA: TGTGCCAGCAGTTACTCGTCAGGCTCCTACGAGCAGTACTTC. This gives the protein CASSYSSGSYEQYF.